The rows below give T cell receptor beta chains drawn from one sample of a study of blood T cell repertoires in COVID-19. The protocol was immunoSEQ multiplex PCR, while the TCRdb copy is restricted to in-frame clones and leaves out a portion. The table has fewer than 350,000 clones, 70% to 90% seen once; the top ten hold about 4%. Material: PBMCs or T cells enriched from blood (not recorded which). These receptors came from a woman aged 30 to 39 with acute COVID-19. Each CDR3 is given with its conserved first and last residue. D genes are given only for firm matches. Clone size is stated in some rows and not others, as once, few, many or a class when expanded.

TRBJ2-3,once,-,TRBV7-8,CASSSRDTFFSLGGTDTQYF,TGTGCCAGCAGCTCACGGGACACCTTTTTCTCGCTTGGTGGCACAGATACGCAGTATTTT
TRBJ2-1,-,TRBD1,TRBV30,CAWSGTGPEQFF,TGTGCCTGGAGCGGGACAGGTCCCGAGCAGTTCTTC
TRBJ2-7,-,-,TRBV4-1,CASSQEPDSREQYF,TGCGCCAGCAGCCAAGAGCCGGACAGCCGGGAGCAGTACTTC
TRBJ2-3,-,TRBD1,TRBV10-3,CAISDSTGDRGTNTQYF,TGTGCCATCAGTGACTCTACAGGGGACAGGGGGACTAATACGCAGTATTTT
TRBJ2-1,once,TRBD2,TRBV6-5,CASRAGGLVEQFF,TGTGCTTCTCGGGCGGGAGGGCTAGTTGAGCAGTTCTTC
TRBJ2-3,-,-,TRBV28,CASTTRDDTQYF,TGTGCCAGCACCACGAGGGATGATACGCAGTATTTT
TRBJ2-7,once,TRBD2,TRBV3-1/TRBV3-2,CASSQDAMLAGLNEQYF,TGTGCCAGCAGCCAAGATGCGATGCTAGCGGGATTAAACGAGCAGTACTTC
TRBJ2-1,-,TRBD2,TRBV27,CASAKYGTSGVPEQFF,TGTGCCAGCGCGAAGTATGGGACTAGCGGGGTCCCCGAGCAGTTCTTC
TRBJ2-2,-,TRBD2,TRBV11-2,CASNRGGRSGELFF,TGTGCCAGCAACCGGGGGGGGCGAAGCGGGGAGCTGTTTTTT
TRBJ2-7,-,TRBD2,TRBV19,CASSLTSGQYEQYF,TGTGCCAGTAGCTTGACTAGCGGGCAATACGAGCAGTACTTC
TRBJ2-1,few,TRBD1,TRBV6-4,CASSEGQGANEQFF,TGTGCCAGCAGTGAAGGACAGGGGGCGAATGAGCAGTTCTTC
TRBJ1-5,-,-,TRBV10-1,CASTPPRDSNQPQHF,TGCGCCAGCACCCCCCCCCGGGATAGCAATCAGCCCCAGCATTTT
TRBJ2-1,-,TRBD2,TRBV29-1,CSVDGAGVQYNEQFF,TGCAGCGTTGACGGCGCGGGAGTCCAGTACAATGAGCAGTTCTTC
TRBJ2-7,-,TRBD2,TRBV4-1,CASSHLTSGKNYEQYF,TGCGCCAGCAGCCATCTAACTAGCGGGAAAAACTACGAGCAGTACTTC
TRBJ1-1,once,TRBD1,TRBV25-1,CASSRWADRETEAFF,TGTGCCAGCAGTAGATGGGCCGACAGGGAGACTGAAGCTTTCTTT
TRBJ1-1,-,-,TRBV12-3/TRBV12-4,CASSEQTNTEAFF,TGTGCCAGCAGCGAACAGACGAACACTGAAGCTTTCTTT
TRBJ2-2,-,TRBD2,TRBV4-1,CASSQILAGAGELFF,TGCGCCAGCAGCCAAATACTAGCGGGGGCCGGGGAGCTGTTTTTT
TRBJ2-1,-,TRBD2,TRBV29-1,CSVEPGAGGWVEQFF,TGCAGCGTTGAACCTGGGGCGGGAGGCTGGGTTGAGCAGTTCTTC
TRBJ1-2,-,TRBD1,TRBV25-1,CASSGSSIWDRGDGYTF,TGTGCCAGCAGTGGATCCTCAATATGGGACAGGGGGGACGGCTACACCTTC
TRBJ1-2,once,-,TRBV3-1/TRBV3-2,CASSQYAGYTF,TGTGCCAGCAGCCAATACGCGGGCTACACCTTC
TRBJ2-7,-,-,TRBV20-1,CSASMWENWQYF,TGCAGTGCTAGTATGTGGGAGAATTGGCAGTACTTC
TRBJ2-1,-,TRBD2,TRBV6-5,CASSQGLVRVPKQFF,TGTGCCAGCAGTCAGGGACTAGTTCGAGTGCCAAAGCAGTTCTTC
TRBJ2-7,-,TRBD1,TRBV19,CASSTDRATYEQYF,TGTGCCAGTAGTACCGACAGGGCGACCTACGAGCAGTACTTC
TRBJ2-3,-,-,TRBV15,CATSNWGGETDTQYF,TGTGCCACCAGCAATTGGGGGGGCGAAACAGATACGCAGTATTTT
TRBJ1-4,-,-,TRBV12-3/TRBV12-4,CASSPTGGKLFF,TGTGCCAGCAGTCCCACGGGTGGAAAACTGTTTTTT
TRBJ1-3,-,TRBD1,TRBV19,CASTVGQDSGNTIYF,TGTGCCAGTACCGTGGGACAGGACTCTGGAAACACCATATATTTT
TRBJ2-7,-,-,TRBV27,CASSLAQGYEQYF,TGTGCCAGCAGTTTGGCCCAGGGTTACGAGCAGTACTTC
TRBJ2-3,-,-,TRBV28,CASSYAWTESSTDTQYF,TGTGCCAGCAGTTACGCCTGGACAGAATCTAGCACAGATACGCAGTATTTT
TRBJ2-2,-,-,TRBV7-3,CASSPETENTGELFF,TGTGCCAGCAGCCCAGAGACAGAAAACACCGGGGAGCTGTTTTTT
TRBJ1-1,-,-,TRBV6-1,CASSDTVPMNTEAFF,TGTGCCAGCAGTGATACAGTCCCTATGAACACTGAAGCTTTCTTT
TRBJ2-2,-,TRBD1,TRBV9,CASSEGQGARGTGELFF,TGTGCCAGCAGCGAGGGACAGGGGGCGCGAGGCACCGGGGAGCTGTTTTTT
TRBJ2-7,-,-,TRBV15,CATSRALPPDEQYF,TGTGCCACCAGCAGAGCTCTCCCCCCGGACGAGCAGTACTTC
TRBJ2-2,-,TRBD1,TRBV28,CASSLGTGNTGELFF,TGTGCCAGCAGTCTCGGGACAGGGAACACCGGGGAGCTGTTTTTT
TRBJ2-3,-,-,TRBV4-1,CASSQKPGLDTQYF,TGCGCCAGCAGCCAAAAGCCGGGACTAGATACGCAGTATTTT
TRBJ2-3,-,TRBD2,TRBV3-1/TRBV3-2,CASSPRGGGTTDTQYF,TGTGCCAGCAGCCCCCGGGGCGGGGGAACCACAGATACGCAGTATTTT
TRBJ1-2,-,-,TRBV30,CAWSREVLVYGYTF,TGTGCCTGGAGTCGAGAGGTACTCGTCTATGGCTACACCTTC
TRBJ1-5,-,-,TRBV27,CASSFRGSNQPQHF,TGTGCCAGCAGCTTTAGGGGTAGCAATCAGCCCCAGCATTTT
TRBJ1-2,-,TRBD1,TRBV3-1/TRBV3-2,CASSQRTGIYGYTF,TGTGCCAGCAGCCAACGGACAGGCATTTATGGCTACACCTTC
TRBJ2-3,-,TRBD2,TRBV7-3,CASSSRTSGRYDTDTQYF,TGTGCCAGCAGCTCCAGGACTAGCGGGAGGTATGACACAGATACGCAGTATTTT
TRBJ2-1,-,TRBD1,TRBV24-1,CATGDPGAGGYNEQFF,TGTGCCACCGGAGACCCAGGGGCAGGGGGCTACAATGAGCAGTTCTTC
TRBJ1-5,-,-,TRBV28,CASSFRVSSNQPQHF,TGTGCCAGCAGCTTCAGGGTTTCAAGCAATCAGCCCCAGCATTTT
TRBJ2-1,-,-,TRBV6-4,CASSERGGTYNEQFF,TGTGCCAGCAGTGAAAGGGGGGGGACCTACAATGAGCAGTTCTTC
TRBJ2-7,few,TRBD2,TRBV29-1,CSVKPGLADPYEQYF,TGCAGCGTTAAGCCTGGACTAGCGGATCCATACGAGCAGTACTTC
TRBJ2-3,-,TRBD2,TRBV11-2,CASSSPQREAVWNTDTQYF,TGTGCCAGCAGCTCGCCCCAGCGGGAGGCGGTATGGAACACAGATACGCAGTATTTT
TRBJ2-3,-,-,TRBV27,CASSLVSSFGNTQYF,TGTGCCAGCAGTTTAGTTAGTAGCTTCGGAAATACGCAGTATTTT
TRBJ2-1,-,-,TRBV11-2,CASSSTQRRAEEQFF,TGTGCCAGCAGCTCCACACAACGGAGGGCAGAAGAGCAGTTCTTC
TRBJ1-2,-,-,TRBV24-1,CATSDSLANYGYTF,TGTGCCACCAGTGATTCATTAGCTAACTATGGCTACACCTTC
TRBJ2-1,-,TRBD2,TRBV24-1,CATSDIAGGPQTYNEQFF,TGTGCCACCAGTGACATAGCGGGAGGGCCCCAAACCTACAATGAGCAGTTCTTC
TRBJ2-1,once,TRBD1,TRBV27,CASIRDRGVYNEQFF,TGTGCCAGCATACGGGACAGGGGCGTCTACAATGAGCAGTTCTTC